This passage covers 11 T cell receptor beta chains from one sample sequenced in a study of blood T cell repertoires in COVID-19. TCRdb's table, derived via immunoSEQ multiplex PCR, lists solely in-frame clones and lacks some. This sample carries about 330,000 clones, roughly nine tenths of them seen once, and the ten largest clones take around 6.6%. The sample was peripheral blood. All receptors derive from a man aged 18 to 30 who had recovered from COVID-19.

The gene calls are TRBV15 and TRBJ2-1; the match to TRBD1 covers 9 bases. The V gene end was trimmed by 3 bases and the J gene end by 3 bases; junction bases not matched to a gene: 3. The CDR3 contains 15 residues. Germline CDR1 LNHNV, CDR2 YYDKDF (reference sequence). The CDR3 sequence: CATSRVDRGYNEQFF. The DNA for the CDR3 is TGTGCCACCAGCAGGGTGGACAGGGGCTACAATGAGCAGTTCTTC. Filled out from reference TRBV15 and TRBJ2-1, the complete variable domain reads DAMVIQNPRYQVTQFGKPVTLSCSQTLNHNVMYWYQQKSSQAPKLLFHYYDKDFNNEADTPDNFQSRRPNTSFCFLDIRSPGLGDTAMYLCATSRVDRGYNEQFFGPGTRLTVL.

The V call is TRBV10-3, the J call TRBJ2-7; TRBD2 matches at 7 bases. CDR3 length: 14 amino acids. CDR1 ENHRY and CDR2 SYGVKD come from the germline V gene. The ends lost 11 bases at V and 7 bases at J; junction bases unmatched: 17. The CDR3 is CAGRAGDSTNEQYF. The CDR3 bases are TGTGCCGGGCGGGCGGGAGACTCCACTAATGAGCAGTACTTC.

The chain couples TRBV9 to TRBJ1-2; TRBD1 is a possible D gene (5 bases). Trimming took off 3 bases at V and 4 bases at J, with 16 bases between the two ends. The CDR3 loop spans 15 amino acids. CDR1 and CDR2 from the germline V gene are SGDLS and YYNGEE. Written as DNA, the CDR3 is TGTGCCAGCAGCGAAGCCTCTTTAGGGGCCTATGGCTACACCTTC. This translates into CASSEASLGAYGYTF.

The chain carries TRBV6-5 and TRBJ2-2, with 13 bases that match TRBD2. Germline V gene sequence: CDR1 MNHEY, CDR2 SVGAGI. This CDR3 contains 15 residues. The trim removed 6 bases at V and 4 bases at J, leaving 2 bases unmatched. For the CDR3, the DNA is TGTGCCAGCAGGACTAGCGGGAGGCCCACCGGGGAGCTGTTTTTT. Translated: CASRTSGRPTGELFF.

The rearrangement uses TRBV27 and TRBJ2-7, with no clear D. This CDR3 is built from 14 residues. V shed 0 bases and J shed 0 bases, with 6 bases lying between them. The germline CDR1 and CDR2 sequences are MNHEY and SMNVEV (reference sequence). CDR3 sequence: CASSLSGFSYEQYF. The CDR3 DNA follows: TGTGCCAGCAGTTTATCCGGGTTCTCCTACGAGCAGTACTTC.

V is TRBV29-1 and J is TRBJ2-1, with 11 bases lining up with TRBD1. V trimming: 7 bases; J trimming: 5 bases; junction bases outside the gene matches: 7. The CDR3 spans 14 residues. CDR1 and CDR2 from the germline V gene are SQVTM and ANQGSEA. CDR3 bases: TGCAGCGGGCACCGGGACAGGGGGGACAATGAGCAGTTCTTC. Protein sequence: CSGHRDRGDNEQFF.

CDR3 in DNA: TGTGCCAGCAGTTTCGGACAGCCCTACGAGCAGTACTTC. Translated: CASSFGQPYEQYF. The chain is built from TRBV27 and TRBJ2-7, with D possibly being TRBD1 (6 bases). V lost 3 bases and J lost 2, with 8 bases in between. CDR3 length: 13 amino acids. Germline-derived CDR1 and CDR2 are MNHEY and SMNVEV (reference sequence).

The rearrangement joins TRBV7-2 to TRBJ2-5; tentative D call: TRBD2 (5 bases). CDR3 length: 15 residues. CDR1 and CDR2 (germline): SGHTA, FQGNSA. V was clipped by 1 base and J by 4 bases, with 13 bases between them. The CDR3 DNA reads TGTGCCAGCAGCTTAGTAGGGCGGCGGGTAGAGACCCAGTACTTC. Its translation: CASSLVGRRVETQYF.

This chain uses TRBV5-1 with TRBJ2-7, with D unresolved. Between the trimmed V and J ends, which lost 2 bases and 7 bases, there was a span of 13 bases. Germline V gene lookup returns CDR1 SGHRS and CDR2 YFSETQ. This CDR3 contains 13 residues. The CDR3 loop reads CASSFVEAGEQYF. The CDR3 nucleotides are TGCGCCAGCAGCTTCGTCGAGGCTGGAGAGCAGTACTTC.

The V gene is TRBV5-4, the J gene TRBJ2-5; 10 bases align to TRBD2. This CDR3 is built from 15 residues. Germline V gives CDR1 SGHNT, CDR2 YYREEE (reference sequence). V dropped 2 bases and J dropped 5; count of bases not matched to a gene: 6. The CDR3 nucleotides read TGTGCCAGCAGCTTTGGAGCGGGGGGGGCGGAGACCCAGTACTTC. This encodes CASSFGAGGAETQYF.

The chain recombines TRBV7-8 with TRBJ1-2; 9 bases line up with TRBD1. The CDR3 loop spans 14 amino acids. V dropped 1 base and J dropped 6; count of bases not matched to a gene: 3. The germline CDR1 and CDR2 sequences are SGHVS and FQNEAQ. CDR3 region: CASSLVTGGNGYTF. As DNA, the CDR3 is TGTGCCAGCAGCTTAGTGACAGGGGGTAATGGCTACACCTTC.